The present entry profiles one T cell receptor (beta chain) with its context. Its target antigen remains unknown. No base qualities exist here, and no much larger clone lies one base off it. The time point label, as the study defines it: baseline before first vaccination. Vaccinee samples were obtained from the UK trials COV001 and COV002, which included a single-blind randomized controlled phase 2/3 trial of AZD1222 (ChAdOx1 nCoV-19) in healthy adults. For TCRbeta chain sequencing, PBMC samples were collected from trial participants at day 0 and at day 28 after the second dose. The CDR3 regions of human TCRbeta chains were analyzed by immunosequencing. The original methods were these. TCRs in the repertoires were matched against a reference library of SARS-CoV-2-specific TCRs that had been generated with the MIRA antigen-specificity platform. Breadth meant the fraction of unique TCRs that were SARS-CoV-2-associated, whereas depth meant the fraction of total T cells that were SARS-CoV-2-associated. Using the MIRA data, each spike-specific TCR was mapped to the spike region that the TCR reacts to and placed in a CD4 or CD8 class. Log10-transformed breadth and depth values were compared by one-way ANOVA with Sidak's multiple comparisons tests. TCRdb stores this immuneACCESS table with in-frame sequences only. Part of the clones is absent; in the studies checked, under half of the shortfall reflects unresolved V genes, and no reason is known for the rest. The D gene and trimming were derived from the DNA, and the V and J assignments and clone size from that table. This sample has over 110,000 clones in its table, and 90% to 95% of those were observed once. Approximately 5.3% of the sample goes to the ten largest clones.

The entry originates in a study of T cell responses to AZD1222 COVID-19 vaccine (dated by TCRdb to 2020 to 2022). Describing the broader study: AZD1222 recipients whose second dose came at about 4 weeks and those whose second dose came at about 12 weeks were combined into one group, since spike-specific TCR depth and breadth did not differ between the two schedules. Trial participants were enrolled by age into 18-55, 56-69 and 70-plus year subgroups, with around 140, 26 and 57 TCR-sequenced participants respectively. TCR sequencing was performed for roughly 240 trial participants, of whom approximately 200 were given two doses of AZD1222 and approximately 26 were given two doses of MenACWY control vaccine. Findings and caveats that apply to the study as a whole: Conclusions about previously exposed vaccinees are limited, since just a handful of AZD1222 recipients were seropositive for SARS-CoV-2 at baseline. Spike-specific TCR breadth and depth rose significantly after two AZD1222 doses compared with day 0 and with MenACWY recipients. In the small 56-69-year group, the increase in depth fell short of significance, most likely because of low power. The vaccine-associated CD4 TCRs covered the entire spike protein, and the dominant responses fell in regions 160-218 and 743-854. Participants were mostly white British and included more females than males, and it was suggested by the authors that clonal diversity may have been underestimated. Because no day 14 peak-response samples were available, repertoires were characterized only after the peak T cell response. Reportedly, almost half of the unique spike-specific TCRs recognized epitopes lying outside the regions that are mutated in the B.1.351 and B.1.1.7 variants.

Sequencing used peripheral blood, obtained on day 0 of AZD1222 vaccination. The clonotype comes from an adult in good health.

The bases are TGTGCCAGCAGCCCCCATTTCCTCAGCTCCTACGAGCAGTACTTC. Translated, this is CASSPHFLSSYEQYF. The chain joins TRBV7-2 to TRBJ2-7; a confident D gene designation cannot be given. CDR1 SGHTA and CDR2 FQGNSA are derived from the germline V gene. There are 15 amino acids in the CDR3, from cysteine to phenylalanine inclusive. Only the CDR3 region is kept as DNA, spanning 45 bases read in frame from base 1. Trimming costs V 5 bases and J 0 bases, and their ends lie 14 bases apart.